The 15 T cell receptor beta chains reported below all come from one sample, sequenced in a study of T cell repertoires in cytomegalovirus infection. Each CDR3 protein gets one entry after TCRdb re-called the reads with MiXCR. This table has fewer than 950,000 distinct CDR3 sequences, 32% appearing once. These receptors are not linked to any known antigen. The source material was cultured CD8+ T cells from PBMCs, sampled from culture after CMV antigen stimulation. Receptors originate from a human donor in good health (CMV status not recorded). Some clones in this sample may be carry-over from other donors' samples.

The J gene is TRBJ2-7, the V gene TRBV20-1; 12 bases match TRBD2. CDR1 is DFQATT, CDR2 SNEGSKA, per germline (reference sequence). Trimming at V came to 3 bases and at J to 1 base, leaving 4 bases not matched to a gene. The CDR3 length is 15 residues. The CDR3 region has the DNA TGCAGTGCTAGGACTAGCGGGGGCCCTTCCTACGAGCAGTACTTC. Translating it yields CSARTSGGPSYEQYF.

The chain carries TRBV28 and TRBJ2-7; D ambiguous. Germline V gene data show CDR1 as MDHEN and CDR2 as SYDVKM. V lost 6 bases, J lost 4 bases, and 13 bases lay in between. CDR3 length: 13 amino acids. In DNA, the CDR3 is TGTGCCAGCAGCCGCCTCCCCTATTACGAGCAGTACGTC. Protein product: CASSRLPYYEQYV.

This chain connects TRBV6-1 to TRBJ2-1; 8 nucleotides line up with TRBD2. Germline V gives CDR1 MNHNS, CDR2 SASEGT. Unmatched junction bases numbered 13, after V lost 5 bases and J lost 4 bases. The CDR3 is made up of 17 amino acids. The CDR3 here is CASSINLAGIEYNEQFF. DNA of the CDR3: TGTGCCAGCAGTATTAATTTAGCGGGGATAGAATACAATGAGCAGTTCTTC.

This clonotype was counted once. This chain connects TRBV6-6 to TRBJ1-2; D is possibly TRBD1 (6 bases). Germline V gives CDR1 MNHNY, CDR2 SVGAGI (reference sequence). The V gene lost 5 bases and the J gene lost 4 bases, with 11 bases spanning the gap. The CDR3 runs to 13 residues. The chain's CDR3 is CASSLRDTYGYTF. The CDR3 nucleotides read TGTGCCAGCAGTCTCCGGGACACCTATGGCTACACCTTC.

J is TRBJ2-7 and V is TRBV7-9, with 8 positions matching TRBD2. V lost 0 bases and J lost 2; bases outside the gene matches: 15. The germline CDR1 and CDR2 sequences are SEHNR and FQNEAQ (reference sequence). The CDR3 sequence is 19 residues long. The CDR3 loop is CASSLAMGLVGTSAYEQYV. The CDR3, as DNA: TGTGCCAGCAGCTTAGCGATGGGACTAGTGGGGACGAGCGCCTACGAGCAGTACGTC.

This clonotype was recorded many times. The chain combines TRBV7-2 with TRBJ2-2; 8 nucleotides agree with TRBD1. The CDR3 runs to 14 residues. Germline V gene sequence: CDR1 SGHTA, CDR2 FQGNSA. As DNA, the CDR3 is TGTGTGTCCCAGGGGGCCTCAAGAACCGGGGAGCTGTTTTTT. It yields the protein CVSQGASRTGELFF.

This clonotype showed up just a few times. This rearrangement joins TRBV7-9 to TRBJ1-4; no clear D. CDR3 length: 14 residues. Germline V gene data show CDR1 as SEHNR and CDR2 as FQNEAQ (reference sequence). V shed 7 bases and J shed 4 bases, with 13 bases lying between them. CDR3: CASTSAGDNEKLFF. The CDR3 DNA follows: TGTGCCAGCACATCGGCCGGGGATAATGAAAAACTGTTTTTT.

The DNA for the CDR3 is TGCGCCAGCAGCCAAGTCACCGGGACAGGGGTGTACGAGCAGTACGTC. As protein: CASSQVTGTGVYEQYV. The chain links TRBV4-1 to TRBJ2-7; 10 bases fit TRBD1. This CDR3 is built from 16 residues. Losses at the gene ends were 1 base for V and 4 bases for J; bases not matched to a gene: 7. Germline-derived CDR1 and CDR2 are MGHRA and YSYEKL.

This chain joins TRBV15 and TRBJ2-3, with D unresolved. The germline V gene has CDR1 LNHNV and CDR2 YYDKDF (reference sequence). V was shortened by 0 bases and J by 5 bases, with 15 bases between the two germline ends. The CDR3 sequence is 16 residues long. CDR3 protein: CATSRDETGRGDTQYF. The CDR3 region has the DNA TGTGCCACCAGCAGAGACGAGACCGGGCGTGGAGATACGCAGTATTTT. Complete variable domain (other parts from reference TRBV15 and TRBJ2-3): DAMVIQNPRYQVTQFGKPVTLSCSQTLNHNVMYWYQQKSSQAPKLLFHYYDKDFNNEADTPDNFQSRRPNTSFCFLDIRSPGLGDTAMYLCATSRDETGRGDTQYFGPGTRLTVL.

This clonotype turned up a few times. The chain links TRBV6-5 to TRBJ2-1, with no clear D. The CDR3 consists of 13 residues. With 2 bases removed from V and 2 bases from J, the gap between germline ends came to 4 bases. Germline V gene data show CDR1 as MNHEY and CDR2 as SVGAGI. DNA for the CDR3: TGTGCCAGCAGTTACGGACCCTACAATGAGCAGTTCTTC. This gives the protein CASSYGPYNEQFF.

In nucleotides, the CDR3 is TGTGCCACCAGTGATTTGCTCCCCCCACGCGGAGACACCATATATTTT. It encodes CATSDLLPPRGDTIYF. The V gene is TRBV24-1, the J gene TRBJ1-3; the D is unclear. The V and J ends lost 0 bases and 8 bases respectively, with 16 bases between them. CDR1 is KGHDR and CDR2 is SFDVKD in the germline V gene. This CDR3 spans 16 amino acids.

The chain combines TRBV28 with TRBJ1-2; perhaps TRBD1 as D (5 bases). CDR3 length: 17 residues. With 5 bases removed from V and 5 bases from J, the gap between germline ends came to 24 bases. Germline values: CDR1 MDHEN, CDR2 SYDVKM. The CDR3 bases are TGTGCCAGCAGTGAAGGTGTCCTAAGGGGTCCAAGGTATGGCTACACCTTC. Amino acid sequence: CASSEGVLRGPRYGYTF.

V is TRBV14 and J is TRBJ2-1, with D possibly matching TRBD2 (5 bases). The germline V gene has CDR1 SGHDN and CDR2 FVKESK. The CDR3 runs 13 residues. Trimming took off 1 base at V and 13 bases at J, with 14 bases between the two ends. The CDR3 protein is CASSQVLEGRQFF. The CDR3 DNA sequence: TGTGCCAGCAGCCAAGTTTTAGAGGGTCGTCAGTTCTTC.

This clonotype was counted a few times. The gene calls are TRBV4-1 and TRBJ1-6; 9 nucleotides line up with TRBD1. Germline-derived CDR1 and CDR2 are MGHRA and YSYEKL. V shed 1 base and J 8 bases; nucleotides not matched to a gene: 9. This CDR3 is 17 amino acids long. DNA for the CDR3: TGCGCCAGCAGCCAAGCCCTGACAGGGGGGAACCATTCACCCCTCCACTTT. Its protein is CASSQALTGGNHSPLHF.

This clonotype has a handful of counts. The CDR3, as DNA: TGTGCCAGCAGCTTAGAAGACAGGGCCTCCTACGAGCAGTACTTC. Translating gives CASSLEDRASYEQYF. The chain has TRBV7-2 and TRBJ2-7, with TRBD1 matching 7 bases. V shed 1 base and J 0 bases; nucleotides not matched to a gene: 3. Per the germline V gene, CDR1 is SGHTA and CDR2 is FQGNSA. The CDR3 contains 15 residues.